This T cell receptor (beta chain) is drawn from a study of blood T cell repertoires in COVID-19. Study as a whole: The study drew acute and convalescent COVID-19 samples from the United States, Italy and Spain. From T cells, B-cell-depleted T cells, or PBMCs came the material, which was cDNA or gDNA.

The germline gives CDR1 SGHRS, CDR2 YFSETQ. The CDR3 consists of 15 residues. V was pared by 6 bases and J by 7 bases, with 9 bases of the junction left unmatched. Some clones are missing from TCRdb's copy, which holds only in-frame ones; the method was immunoSEQ multiplex PCR. The sample contains some 270,000 clones, around 82% of which appear only once. Sequencing was carried out using peripheral blood. The clonotype originates from a human donor with COVID-19, enrolled during active disease. The donor label of this sample is uncertain. The J gene is TRBJ1-4, the V gene TRBV5-1; 10 bases are shared with TRBD1. CDR3 sequence reads: CASTLRTGGGEKLFF. CDR3 nucleotide sequence: TGCGCCAGCACCCTTAGGACAGGGGGTGGTGAAAAACTGTTTTTT.